Sequencing of this T cell receptor (beta chain) was carried out in a study of blood T cells in healthy people across ages. Then a second PCR, running roughly 7 to 11 cycles, was carried out with a sample-barcoded 5' primer and a J-beta primer mix. MiXCR was run by TCRdb on the 5' RACE reads, yielding one entry per CDR3 protein. The table shows some 760,000 distinct CDR3 sequences, with about 25% occurring only once. The CDR3 has 14 residues. The germline CDR1 and CDR2 sequences are SGHTA and FQGNSA. V was cut by 6 bases and J by 5 bases, with 16 bases left in between. A further study also used this sample, focusing on T cells of mothers and their children.

J is TRBJ2-5 and V is TRBV7-2, with D perhaps TRBD2 (5 bases). The clonotype comes from a boy aged 5-17 years in good health. Sequencing was carried out using blood. The CDR3 bases are TGTGCCAGCAGGGCTAGCACATCCCGGGAGACCCAGTACTTC. Translation: CASRASTSRETQYF.